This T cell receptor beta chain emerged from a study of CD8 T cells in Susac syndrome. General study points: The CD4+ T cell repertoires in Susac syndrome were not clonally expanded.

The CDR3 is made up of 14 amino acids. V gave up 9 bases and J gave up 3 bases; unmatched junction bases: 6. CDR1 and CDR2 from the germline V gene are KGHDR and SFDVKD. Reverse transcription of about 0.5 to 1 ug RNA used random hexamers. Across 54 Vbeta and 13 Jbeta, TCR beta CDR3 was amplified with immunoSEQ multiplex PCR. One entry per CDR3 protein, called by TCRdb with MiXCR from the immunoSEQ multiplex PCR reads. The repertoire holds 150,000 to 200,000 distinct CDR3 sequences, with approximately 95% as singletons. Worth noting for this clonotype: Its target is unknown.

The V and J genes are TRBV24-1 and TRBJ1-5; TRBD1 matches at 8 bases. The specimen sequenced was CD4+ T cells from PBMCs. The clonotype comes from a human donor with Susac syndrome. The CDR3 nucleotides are TGTGCCACCTCGGACAGGGTGGACAATCAGCCCCAGCATTTT. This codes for CATSDRVDNQPQHF.